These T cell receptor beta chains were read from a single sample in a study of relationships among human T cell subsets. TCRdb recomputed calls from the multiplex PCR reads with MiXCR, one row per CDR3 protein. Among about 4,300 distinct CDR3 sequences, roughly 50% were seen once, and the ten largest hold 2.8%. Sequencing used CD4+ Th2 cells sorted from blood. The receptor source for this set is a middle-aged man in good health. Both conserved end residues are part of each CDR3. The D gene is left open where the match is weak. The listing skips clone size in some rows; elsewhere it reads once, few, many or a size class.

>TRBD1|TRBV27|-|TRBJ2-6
CASSPSRTGRLPGANVLTF
TGTGCCAGCAGTCCCTCGAGGACAGGAAGACTACCTGGGGCCAACGTCCTGACTTTC
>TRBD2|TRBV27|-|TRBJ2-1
CASSPYPTGTSARISYNEQFF
TGTGCCAGCAGTCCATACCCCACCGGGACTAGCGCACGTATCTCCTACAATGAGCAGTTCTTT
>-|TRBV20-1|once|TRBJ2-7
CSASNGRKGSDLSYEQYF
TGCAGTGCTAGTAACGGCCGGAAGGGGAGCGACCTCTCCTACGAGCAGTACTTC
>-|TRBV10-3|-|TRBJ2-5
CAISESGETQYF
TGTGCCATCAGTGAGTCGGGGGAGACCCAGTACTTC
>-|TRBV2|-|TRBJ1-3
CASREGESNTIYF
TGTGCCAGCAGGGAAGGGGAGTCAAACACCATATATTTT
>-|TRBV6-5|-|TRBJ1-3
CASSLTGVGASGNTIYF
TGTGCCAGCAGTCTAACCGGCGTAGGGGCTTCAGGAAACACCATATATTTT
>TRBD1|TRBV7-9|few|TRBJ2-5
CASSGGQPQETQYF
TGTGCCAGCAGCGGGGGACAGCCCCAAGAGACCCAGTACTTC
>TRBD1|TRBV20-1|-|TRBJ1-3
CSARWTGVHGNTIYF
TGCAGTGCTAGGTGGACAGGGGTTCATGGAAACACCATATATTTT
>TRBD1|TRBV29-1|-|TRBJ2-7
CSVADRVPPYEQYF
TGCAGCGTTGCCGACAGGGTGCCTCCCTACGAGCAGTACTTC
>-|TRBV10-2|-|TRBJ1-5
CASRLGRGNQPQHF
TGCGCCAGCCGGTTAGGGAGAGGGAATCAGCCCCAGCATTTT
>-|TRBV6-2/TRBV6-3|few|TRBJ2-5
CASSLRETQYF
TGTGCCAGCAGCCTACGTGAGACCCAGTACTTC
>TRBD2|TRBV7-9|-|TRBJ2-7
CASSLTSGSYEQYF
TGTGCCAGCAGCTTAACTAGCGGGTCGTACGAGCAGTACTTC
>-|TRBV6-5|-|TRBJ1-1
CASSYSAQSMDTEAFF
TGTGCCAGCAGTTACTCTGCGCAGTCCATGGACACTGAAGCTTTCTTT
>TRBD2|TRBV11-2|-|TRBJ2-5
CASSGLAIETQYF
TGTGCCAGTTCGGGACTAGCTATCGAGACCCAGTACTTC
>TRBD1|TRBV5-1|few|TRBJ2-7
CASSFRQGGEQYF
TGCGCCAGCAGCTTCAGACAGGGGGGCGAGCAGTACTTC
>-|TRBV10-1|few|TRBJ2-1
CASSESSGHPGNEQFF
TGCGCCAGCAGTGAGTCGTCCGGTCACCCCGGGAATGAGCAGTTCTTC